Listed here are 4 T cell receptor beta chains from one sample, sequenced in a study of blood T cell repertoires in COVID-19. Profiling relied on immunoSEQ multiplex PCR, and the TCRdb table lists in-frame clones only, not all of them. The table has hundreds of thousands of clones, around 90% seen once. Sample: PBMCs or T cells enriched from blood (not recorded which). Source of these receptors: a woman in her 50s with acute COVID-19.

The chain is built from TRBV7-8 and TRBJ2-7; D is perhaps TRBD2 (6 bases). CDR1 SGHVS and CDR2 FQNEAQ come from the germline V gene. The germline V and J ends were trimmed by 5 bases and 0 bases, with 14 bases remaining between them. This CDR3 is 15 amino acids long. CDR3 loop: CASSRDGGSSYEQYF. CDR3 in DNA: TGTGCCAGCAGCCGAGACGGGGGTAGCTCCTACGAGCAGTACTTC.

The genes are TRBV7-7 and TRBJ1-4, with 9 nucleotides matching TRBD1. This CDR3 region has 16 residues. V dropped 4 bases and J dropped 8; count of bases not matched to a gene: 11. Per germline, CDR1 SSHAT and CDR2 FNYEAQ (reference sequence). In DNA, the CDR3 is TGTGCCAGCAGCTCTACCCGTACAGGGGGCGCGGAAAAACTGTTTTTT. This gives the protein CASSSTRTGGAEKLFF.

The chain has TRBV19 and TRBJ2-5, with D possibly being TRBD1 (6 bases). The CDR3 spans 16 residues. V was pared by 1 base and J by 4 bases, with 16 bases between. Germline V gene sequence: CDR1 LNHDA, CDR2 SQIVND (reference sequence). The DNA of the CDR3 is TGTGCCAGTAGTATAGGTGGGGGCATGTTTGGAGAGACCCAGTACTTC. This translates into CASSIGGGMFGETQYF.

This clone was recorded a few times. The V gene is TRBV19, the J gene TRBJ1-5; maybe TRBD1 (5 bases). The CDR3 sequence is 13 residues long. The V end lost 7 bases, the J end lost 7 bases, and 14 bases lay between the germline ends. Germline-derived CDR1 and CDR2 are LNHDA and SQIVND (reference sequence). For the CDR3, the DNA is TGTGCCAGTACCCGGGGGGGGGACCAGCCCCAGCATTTT. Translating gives CASTRGGDQPQHF.